The present TCR beta chain was sequenced within a study of CD8+CD57+ T cells in acquired aplastic anemia. In the study overall: Mean DNA quantity obtained from sorted CD4+ and CD8+ cells was about 3 ug. Healthy donor CD4+ cell samples had a mean of about 10.8 million reads.

Per the germline V gene, CDR1 is SGHTS and CDR2 is YDEGEE. Deletions cut 3 bases from V and 3 bases from J, with 13 bases between. The CDR3 length is 14 residues. Genomic DNA acted as the template from which TCR beta VDJ combination and CDR3 sequence profiling were carried out. MiXCR was run by TCRdb on the reads, yielding one entry per CDR3 protein. The table has 400,000 to 450,000 distinct CDR3 sequences, under 80% seen once. The rearrangement links TRBV5-8 to TRBJ2-7; D is possibly TRBD1 (6 bases). The sequenced sample was sorted CD4+, CD8+, or CD8+CD57+ T cells (not recorded which) from PBMCs. This TCR was recovered from a human donor in good health, serving as a control. The CDR3 DNA reads TGTGCCAGCAGCTGGGCAGGGGTCAGCTACGAGCAGTACTTC. Protein: CASSWAGVSYEQYF.